These 3 T cell receptor beta chains were sequenced from one sample in a study of regulatory dendritic cells for organ transplantation. Their target antigens are unknown. Repertoires were generated with immunoSEQ multiplex PCR, while TCRdb's copy carries only in-frame clones and drops some. This table holds 9,500 to 12,000 clones, 85% to 90% found once. CFSE-labeled sorted T cells met regulatory or mature dendritic cells for more than four days. Sequenced material: naive CD8+ T cells from blood cultured with dendritic cells. Subset of the sample: CD45RA+ naive T cells. These receptors were obtained from a human donor in good health.

The chain links TRBV27 to TRBJ1-2; D gene uncertain. Germline V gives CDR1 MNHEY, CDR2 SMNVEV (reference sequence). V was clipped by 6 bases and J by 1 base, with 15 bases between them. This CDR3 contains 15 residues. The DNA of the CDR3 is TGTGCCAGCAGCCCAACGTCAGTCGGTAACTATGGCTACACCTTC. It is translated as CASSPTSVGNYGYTF.

J is TRBJ2-5 and V is TRBV4-2; unclear D gene. V dropped 1 base and J dropped 5 bases, with 11 bases sitting between them. The CDR3 runs 14 residues. CDR1 LGHNA and CDR2 YNFKEQ come from the germline V gene. DNA for the CDR3: TGTGCCAGCAGCCAAGGCGCGCTAGTGGAGACCCAGTACTTC. Translated, it gives CASSQGALVETQYF.

This clone was seen a few times. The chain employs TRBV29-1 and TRBJ1-5, with 7 bases that match TRBD1. V lost 6 bases and J lost 5; bases outside the gene matches: 4. The CDR3 totals 12 residues. The germline V gene encodes CDR1 SQVTM and CDR2 ANQGSEA. The CDR3 reads CSVRDSDQPQHF. The CDR3, as DNA: TGCAGCGTCCGGGACAGCGATCAGCCCCAGCATTTT.